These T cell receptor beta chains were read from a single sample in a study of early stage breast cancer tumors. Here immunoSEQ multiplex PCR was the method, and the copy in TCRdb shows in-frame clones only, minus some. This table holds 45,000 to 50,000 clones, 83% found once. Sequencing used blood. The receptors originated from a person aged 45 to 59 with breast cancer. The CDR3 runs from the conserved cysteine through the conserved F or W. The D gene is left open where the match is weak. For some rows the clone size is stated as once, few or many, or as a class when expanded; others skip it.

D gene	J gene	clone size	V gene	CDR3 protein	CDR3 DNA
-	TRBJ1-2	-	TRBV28	CASSLPGYGYTF	TGTGCCAGCAGTTTACCAGGCTATGGCTACACCTTC
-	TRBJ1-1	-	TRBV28	CASSLYGGGEAFF	TGTGCCAGCAGTTTATATGGGGGGGGTGAAGCTTTCTTT
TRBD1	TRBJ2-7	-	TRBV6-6	CASRQGAYEQYF	TGTGCCAGCAGACAGGGGGCTTACGAGCAGTACTTC
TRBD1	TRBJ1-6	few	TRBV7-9	CASSHGQGQSPLHF	TGTGCCAGCAGCCACGGACAGGGTCAGTCACCCCTCCACTTT
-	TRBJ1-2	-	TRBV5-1	CASSIEQGIGYTF	TGCGCCAGCAGCATAGAACAGGGTATTGGCTACACCTTC
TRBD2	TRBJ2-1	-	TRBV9	CASSVTSGSVNEQFF	TGTGCCAGCAGCGTGACTAGCGGATCCGTAAATGAGCAGTTCTTC
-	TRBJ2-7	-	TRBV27	CASSLRVMVGEQYF	TGTGCCAGCAGTCTCAGGGTAATGGTCGGCGAGCAGTACTTC
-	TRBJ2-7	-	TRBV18	CASSRQTGYYEQYF	TGTGCCAGCTCCCGTCAGACCGGTTACTACGAGCAGTACTTC
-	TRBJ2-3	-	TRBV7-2	CASSLETRDTQYF	TGTGCCAGCAGCTTGGAGACCCGGGATACGCAGTATTTT
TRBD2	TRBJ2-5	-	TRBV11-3	CASSLSRTSGNQETQYF	TGTGCCAGCAGCTTATCTAGGACTAGCGGGAACCAAGAGACCCAGTACTTC
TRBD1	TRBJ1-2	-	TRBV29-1	CSVVQGAGYGYTF	TGCAGCGTTGTGCAGGGGGCTGGCTATGGCTACACCTTC
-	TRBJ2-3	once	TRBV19	CASSMRGSGDTQYF	TGTGCCAGTAGTATGAGGGGGTCGGGCGATACGCAGTATTTT
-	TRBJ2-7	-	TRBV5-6	CASSTQGWTGRVYEQYF	TGTGCCAGCAGCACACAAGGGTGGACAGGGAGGGTCTACGAGCAGTACTTC
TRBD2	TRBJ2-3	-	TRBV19	CASTRRLAGGYTDTQYF	TGTGCCAGTACCCGGCGTCTAGCGGGAGGCTACACAGATACGCAGTATTTT
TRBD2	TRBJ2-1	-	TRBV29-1	CSVASGRVASEQFF	TGCAGCGTTGCGAGCGGGAGGGTGGCCAGTGAGCAGTTCTTC
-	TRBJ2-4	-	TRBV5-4	CASSSQENIQYF	TGTGCCAGCAGCTCCCAGGAAAACATTCAGTACTTC
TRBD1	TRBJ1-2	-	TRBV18	CASSPPDRGPGGYTF	TGTGCCAGCTCACCACCGGACAGGGGGCCGGGAGGCTACACCTTC
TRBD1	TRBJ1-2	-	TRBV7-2	CASSSTTGNGYTF	TGTGCCAGCAGCTCCACGACAGGGAACGGCTACACCTTC
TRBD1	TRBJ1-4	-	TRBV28	CASRGGDRRNEKLFF	TGTGCCAGCAGGGGAGGGGACAGGCGGAATGAAAAACTGTTTTTT
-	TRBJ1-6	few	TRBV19	CASSNRQNDGPLHF	TGTGCCAGTAGCAACCGACAGAACGACGGACCCCTCCACTTT
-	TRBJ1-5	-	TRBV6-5	CASSYPGTNQPQHF	TGTGCCAGCAGTTACCCCGGGACCAATCAGCCCCAGCATTTT
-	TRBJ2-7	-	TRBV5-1	CASSSRDGLYEQYF	TGCGCCAGCAGCTCCAGGGACGGACTTTACGAGCAGTACTTC
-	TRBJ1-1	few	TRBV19	CASRRGGNTEAFF	TGTGCCAGCCGCCGCGGTGGGAACACTGAAGCTTTCTTT
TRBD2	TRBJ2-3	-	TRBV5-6	CASSPSLVAGATDTQYF	TGTGCCAGCAGCCCCTCACTGGTAGCGGGAGCCACAGATACGCAGTATTTT
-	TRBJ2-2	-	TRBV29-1	CSVDWGTGELFF	TGCAGCGTTGATTGGGGCACCGGGGAGCTGTTTTTT
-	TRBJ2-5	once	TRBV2	CASSELGPTWETQYF	TGTGCCAGCAGTGAACTGGGGCCGACCTGGGAGACCCAGTACTTC
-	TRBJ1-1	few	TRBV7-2	CASSSQRDTEAFF	TGTGCCAGCAGCTCGCAGAGGGACACTGAAGCTTTCTTT
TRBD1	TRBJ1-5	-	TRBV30	CAWNRDRNQPQHF	TGTGCCTGGAATCGGGACAGGAACCAGCCCCAGCATTTT
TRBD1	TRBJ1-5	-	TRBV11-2	CASSLGGQRGVPQHF	TGTGCCAGCAGCTTAGGGGGACAGCGTGGGGTGCCCCAGCATTTT
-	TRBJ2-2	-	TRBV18	CASSPSAGTTGELFF	TGTGCCAGCTCACCCTCGGCAGGAACCACCGGGGAGCTGTTTTTT
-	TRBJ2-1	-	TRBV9	CASSAMGSSYNEQFF	TGTGCCAGCAGCGCCATGGGGAGCTCCTACAATGAGCAGTTCTTC
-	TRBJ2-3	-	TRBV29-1	CSTGGQGDTQYF	TGCAGCACGGGGGGCCAGGGGGATACGCAGTATTTT
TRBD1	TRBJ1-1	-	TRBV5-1	CASSIVQGADTEAFF	TGCGCCAGCAGCATCGTGCAGGGGGCAGACACTGAAGCTTTCTTT
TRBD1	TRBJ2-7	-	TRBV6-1	CASSDNRGLGYEQYF	TGTGCCAGCAGTGACAACAGGGGGCTGGGGTACGAGCAGTACTTC
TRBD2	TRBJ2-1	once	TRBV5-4	CASSQLAGHSYNEQFF	TGTGCCAGCAGTCAACTAGCGGGACACTCCTACAATGAGCAGTTCTTC
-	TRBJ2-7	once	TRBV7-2	CASSLVSLERYEQYF	TGTGCCAGCAGCTTAGTCTCGTTAGAAAGATACGAGCAGTACTTC
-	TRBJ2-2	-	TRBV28	CASSSPTGITGELFF	TGTGCCAGCAGTTCGCCAACAGGGATTACCGGGGAGCTGTTTTTT
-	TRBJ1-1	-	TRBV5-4	CASSLGPEGDTEAFF	TGTGCCAGCAGCTTGGGCCCGGAGGGGGACACTGAAGCTTTCTTT
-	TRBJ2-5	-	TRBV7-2	CASSLGQGLALETQYF	TGTGCCAGCAGCTTAGGCCAGGGACTGGCTCTGGAGACCCAGTACTTC
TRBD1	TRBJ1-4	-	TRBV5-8	CASSPSRGAIEKLFF	TGTGCCAGCAGCCCAAGCAGGGGGGCGATAGAAAAACTGTTTTTT
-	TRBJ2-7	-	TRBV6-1	CASSEQPIPAYEQYF	TGTGCCAGCAGTGAACAACCCATTCCAGCCTACGAGCAGTACTTC
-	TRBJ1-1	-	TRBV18	CASSPEGGRRTEAFF	TGTGCCAGCTCACCGGAGGGGGGCCGTAGGACTGAAGCTTTCTTT
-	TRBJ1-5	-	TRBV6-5	CASSYDLNQPQHF	TGTGCCAGCAGTTATGACCTAAATCAGCCCCAGCATTTT
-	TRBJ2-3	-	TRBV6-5	CASSLSRWDTQYF	TGTGCCAGCTCCCTATCCCGGTGGGATACGCAGTATTTT
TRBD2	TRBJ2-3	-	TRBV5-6	CASSAGLAGSDTQYF	TGTGCCAGCAGCGCCGGACTAGCGGGTTCAGATACGCAGTATTTT
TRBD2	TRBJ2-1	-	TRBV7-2	CASSPRTSGPYNEQFF	TGTGCCAGCAGCCCCCGGACTAGCGGACCATACAATGAGCAGTTCTTC
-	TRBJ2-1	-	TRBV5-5	CASSQVDYNEQFF	TGTGCCAGCAGCCAAGTGGATTACAATGAGCAGTTCTTC
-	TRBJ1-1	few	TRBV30	CAWSKSPAAGAFF	TGTGCCTGGAGCAAATCCCCGGCGGCTGGAGCTTTCTTT
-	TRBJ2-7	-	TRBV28	CASNDRYEQYF	TGTGCCAGCAATGATAGGTACGAGCAGTACTTC
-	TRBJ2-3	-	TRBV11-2	CASSFFTDTQYF	TGTGCCAGCAGCTTTTTTACGGATACGCAGTATTTT
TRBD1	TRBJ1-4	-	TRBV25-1	CASSEWGTVNEKLFF	TGTGCCAGCAGTGAATGGGGGACAGTAAATGAAAAACTGTTTTTT
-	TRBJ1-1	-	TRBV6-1	CASSEGRWDTEAFF	TGTGCCAGCAGCGAGGGGAGGTGGGACACTGAAGCTTTCTTT